Shown below are 2 T cell receptor beta chains from a single sample sequenced in a study of identifying expanded T cells in peripheral blood. Libraries were prepared by immunoSEQ multiplex PCR; TCRdb keeps only in-frame clonotypes and omits some of them. Among about 86,000 clones, more than 75% were seen once, and the ten largest hold less than 5%. Material for sequencing was blood. The origin of the receptors is a person aged 18-69 years in good health.

This chain uses TRBV6-5 with TRBJ2-3, with a tentative D call TRBD1 (5 bases). Trimming stripped 2 bases from V and 2 bases from J, with 8 bases between. Germline V lookup: CDR1 MNHEY, CDR2 SVGAGI. The CDR3 length is 14 residues. The CDR3 DNA reads as TGTGCCAGCAGTTACGAACAGGCCACAGATACGCAGTATTTT. Its protein product is CASSYEQATDTQYF.

This clone was recorded only once. DNA of the CDR3: TGTGCCAGCAGCCAGGTGAATCAGCCCCAGCATTTT. This translates into CASSQVNQPQHF. The chain employs TRBV4-2 and TRBJ1-5; no clear D gene. The germline V gene has CDR1 LGHNA and CDR2 YNFKEQ. The CDR3 covers 12 residues. Trimming took off 3 bases at V and 4 bases at J, with 4 bases between the two ends.